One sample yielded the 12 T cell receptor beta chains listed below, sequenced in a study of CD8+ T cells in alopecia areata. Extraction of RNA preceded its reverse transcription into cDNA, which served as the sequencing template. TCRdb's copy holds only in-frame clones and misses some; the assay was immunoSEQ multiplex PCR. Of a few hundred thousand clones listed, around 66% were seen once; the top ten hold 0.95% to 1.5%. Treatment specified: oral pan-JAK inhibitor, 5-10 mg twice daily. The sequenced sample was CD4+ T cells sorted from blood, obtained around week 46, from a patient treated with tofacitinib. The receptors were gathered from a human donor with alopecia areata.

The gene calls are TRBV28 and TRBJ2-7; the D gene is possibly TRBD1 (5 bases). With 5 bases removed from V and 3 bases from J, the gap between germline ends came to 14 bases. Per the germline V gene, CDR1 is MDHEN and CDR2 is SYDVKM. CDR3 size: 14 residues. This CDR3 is CASSGQGLIYEQYF. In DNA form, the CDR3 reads TGTGCCAGCAGTGGACAAGGGTTAATCTACGAGCAGTACTTC.

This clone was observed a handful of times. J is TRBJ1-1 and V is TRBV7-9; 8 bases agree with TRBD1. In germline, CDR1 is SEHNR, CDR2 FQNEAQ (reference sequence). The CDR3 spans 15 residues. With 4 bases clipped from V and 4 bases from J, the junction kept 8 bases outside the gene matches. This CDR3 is CASSSNTGGTTEAFF. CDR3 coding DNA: TGTGCCAGCAGCTCCAACACAGGGGGAACCACTGAAGCTTTCTTT.

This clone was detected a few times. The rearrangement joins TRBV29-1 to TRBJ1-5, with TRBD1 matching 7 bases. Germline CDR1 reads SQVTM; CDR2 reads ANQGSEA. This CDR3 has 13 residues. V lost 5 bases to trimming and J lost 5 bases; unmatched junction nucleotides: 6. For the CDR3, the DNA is TGCAGCGTTTCCCAGGGGACAGATCAGCCCCAGCATTTT. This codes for CSVSQGTDQPQHF.

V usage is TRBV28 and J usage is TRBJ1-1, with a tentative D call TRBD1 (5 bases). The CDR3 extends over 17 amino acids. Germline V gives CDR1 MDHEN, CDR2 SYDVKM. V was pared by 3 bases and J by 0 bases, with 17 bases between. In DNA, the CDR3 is TGTGCCAGCAGTTTGGTCCAGGGAAGGGGAATGAACACTGAAGCTTTCTTT. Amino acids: CASSLVQGRGMNTEAFF.

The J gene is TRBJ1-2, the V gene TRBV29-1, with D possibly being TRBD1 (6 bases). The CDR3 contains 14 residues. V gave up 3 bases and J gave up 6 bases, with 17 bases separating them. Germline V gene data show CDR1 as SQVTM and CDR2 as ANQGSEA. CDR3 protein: CSVDRGRGGNGYTF. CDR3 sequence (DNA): TGCAGCGTTGACAGAGGAAGGGGGGGTAATGGCTACACCTTC.

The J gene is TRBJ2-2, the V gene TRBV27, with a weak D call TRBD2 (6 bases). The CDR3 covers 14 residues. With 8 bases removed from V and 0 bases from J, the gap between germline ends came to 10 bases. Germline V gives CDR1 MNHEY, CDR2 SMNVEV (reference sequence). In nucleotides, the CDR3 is TGTGCCAGCCAGGGAGGAACGAACACCGGGGAGCTGTTTTTT. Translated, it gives CASQGGTNTGELFF.

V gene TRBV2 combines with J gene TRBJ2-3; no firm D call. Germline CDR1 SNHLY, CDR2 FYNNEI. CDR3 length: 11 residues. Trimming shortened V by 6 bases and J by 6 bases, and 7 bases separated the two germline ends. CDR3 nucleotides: TGTGCCAGCAGCCTCAAGGATACGCAGTATTTT. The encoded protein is CASSLKDTQYF. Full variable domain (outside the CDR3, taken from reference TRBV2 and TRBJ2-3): EPEVTQTPSHQVTQMGQEVILRCVPISNHLYFYWYRQILGQKVEFLVSFYNNEISEKSEIFDDQFSVERPDGSNFTLKIRSTKLEDSAMYFCASSLKDTQYFGPGTRLTVL.

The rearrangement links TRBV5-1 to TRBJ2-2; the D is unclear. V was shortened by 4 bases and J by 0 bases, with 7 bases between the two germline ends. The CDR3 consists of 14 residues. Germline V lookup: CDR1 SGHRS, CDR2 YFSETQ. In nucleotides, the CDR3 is TGCGCCAGCAGCGCCATGCCGAACACCGGGGAGCTGTTTTTT. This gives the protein CASSAMPNTGELFF. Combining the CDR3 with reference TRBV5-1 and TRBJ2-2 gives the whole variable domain KAGVTQTPRYLIKTRGQQVTLSCSPISGHRSVSWYQQTPGQGLQFLFEYFSETQRNKGNFPGRFSGRQFSNSRSEMNVSTLELGDSALYLCASSAMPNTGELFFGEGSRLTVL.

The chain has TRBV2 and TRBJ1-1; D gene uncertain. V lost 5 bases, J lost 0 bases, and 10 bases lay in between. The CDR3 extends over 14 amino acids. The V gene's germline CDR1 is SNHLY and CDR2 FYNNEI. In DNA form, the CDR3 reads TGTGCCAGCAGTCCAGGTACTTTGAACACTGAAGCTTTCTTT. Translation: CASSPGTLNTEAFF.

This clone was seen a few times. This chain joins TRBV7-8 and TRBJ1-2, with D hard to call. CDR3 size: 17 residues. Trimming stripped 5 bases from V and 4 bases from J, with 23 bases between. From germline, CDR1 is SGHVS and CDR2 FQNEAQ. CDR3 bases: TGTGCCAGCAGCCCCGGAGCGCGTAACTCTCGGGGCTATGGCTACACCTTC. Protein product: CASSPGARNSRGYGYTF.

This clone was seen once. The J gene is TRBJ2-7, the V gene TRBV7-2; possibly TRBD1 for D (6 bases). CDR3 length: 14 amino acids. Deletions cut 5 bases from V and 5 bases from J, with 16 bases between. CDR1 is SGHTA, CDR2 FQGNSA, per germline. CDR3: CASSLMTGADEQYF. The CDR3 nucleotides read TGTGCCAGCAGCCTGATGACAGGTGCGGACGAGCAGTACTTC.

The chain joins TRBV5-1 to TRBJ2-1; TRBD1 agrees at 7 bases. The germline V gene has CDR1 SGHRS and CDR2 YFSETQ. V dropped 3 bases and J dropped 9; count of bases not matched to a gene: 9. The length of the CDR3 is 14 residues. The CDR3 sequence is CASSSVRGRGEQFF. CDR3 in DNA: TGCGCCAGCAGCTCAGTAAGGGGGCGCGGTGAGCAGTTCTTC.